This TCR beta chain appears in the sequencing data of a study of tumor-infiltrating lymphocytes in primary liver carcinoma. For the study at large: Staged T1-T3 N0M0, the tumors had sizes that ranged from about 4.2 to 11 cm across. General study points: Compared with tumor region pairs, tumor-adjacent and tumor-blood pairs overlapped less.

V shed 11 bases and J 6 bases; nucleotides not matched to a gene: 12. The CDR3 spans 14 residues. The germline gives CDR1 MNHNS, CDR2 SASEGT. From roughly 470 ng total RNA, TCR beta cDNA was generated with a primer in the constant region. The TCR beta library was amplified through three nested multiplex PCR rounds in a modified ARM-PCR procedure. Two initial PCR rounds of about 9 cycles each paired TRBV1-TRBV30 forward primers with a C-beta reverse primer. TCRdb passed the multiplex PCR reads through MiXCR, listing each CDR3 protein once. The sample carries roughly 36,000 distinct CDR3 sequences, roughly 74% recorded once. In this sample, this clonotype is large (0.1 to 1%). Antigen specificity is unknown. From 20-30 mg of unsorted bulk tissue, DNA and RNA were co-extracted together. Surgical resection was used to treat these primary liver carcinoma patients.

Sequences were obtained from tumor-adjacent normal liver tissue. The receptor was isolated from a man aged 40-49 years with primary liver carcinoma and hepatitis B virus infection. The chain carries TRBV6-1 and TRBJ2-1, with 8 bases that match TRBD2. The CDR3 sequence is CARWSGRAVNEQFF. CDR3 DNA sequence: TGTGCCCGCTGGTCCGGGAGGGCCGTCAATGAGCAGTTCTTC.